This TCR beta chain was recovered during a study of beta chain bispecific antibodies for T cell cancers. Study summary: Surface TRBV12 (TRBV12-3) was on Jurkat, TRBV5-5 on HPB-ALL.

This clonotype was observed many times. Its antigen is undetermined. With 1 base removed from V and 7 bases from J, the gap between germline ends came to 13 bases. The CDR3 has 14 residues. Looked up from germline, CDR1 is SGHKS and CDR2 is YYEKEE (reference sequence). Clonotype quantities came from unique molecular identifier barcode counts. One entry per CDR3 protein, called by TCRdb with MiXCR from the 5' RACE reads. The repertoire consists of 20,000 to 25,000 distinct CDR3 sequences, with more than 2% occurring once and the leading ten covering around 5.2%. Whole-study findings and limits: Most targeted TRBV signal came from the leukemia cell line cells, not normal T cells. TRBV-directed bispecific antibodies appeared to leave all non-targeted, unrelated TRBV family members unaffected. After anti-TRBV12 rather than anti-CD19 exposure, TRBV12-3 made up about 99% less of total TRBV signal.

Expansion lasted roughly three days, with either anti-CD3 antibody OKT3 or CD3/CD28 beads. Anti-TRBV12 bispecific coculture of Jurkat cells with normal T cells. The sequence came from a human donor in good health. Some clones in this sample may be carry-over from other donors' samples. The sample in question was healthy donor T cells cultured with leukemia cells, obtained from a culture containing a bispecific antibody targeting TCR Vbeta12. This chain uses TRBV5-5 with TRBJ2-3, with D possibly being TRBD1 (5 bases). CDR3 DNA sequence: TGTGCCAGCAGCTTGAGCCCAGGGCCAAATACGCAGTATTTT. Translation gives CASSLSPGPNTQYF.